These T cell receptor beta chains were read from a single sample in a study of T cell responses to AZD1222 COVID-19 vaccine. Clones were read by immunoSEQ multiplex PCR, and TCRdb kept only the in-frame ones, dropping some. The sample shows about 93,000 clones, more than 80% of them seen only once. The sample was peripheral blood, taken 28 days after the second AZD1222 dose. These receptors originate from an adult who received the AZD1222 COVID-19 vaccine. Each CDR3 is given with its conserved first and last residue. D genes are given only for firm matches. Clone size is given for some rows only: seen once, a few or many times, or a class if the clone is expanded.

clone size	D gene	V gene	J gene	CDR3 DNA	CDR3 protein
.	.	TRBV3-1/TRBV3-2	TRBJ2-1	TGTGCCAGCAGCCAAGGAAGATACAATGAGCAGTTCTTC	CASSQGRYNEQFF
.	TRBD2	TRBV30	TRBJ2-1	TGTGCCTGGGGGACTAGCTCCTACAATGAGCAGTTCTTC	CAWGTSSYNEQFF
.	TRBD1	TRBV24-1	TRBJ1-2	TGTGCCACCAGTGACCCGACAGGGAGGGGAGATGGCTACACCTTC	CATSDPTGRGDGYTF
.	TRBD2	TRBV6-5	TRBJ2-5	TGTGCCAGCAGGGATGGACTAGCGGGAGGCGAGACCCAGTACTTC	CASRDGLAGGETQYF
.	.	TRBV2	TRBJ1-1	TGTGCCAGCAGTAGGTTTGTGCAGAACACTGAAGCTTTCTTT	CASSRFVQNTEAFF
.	.	TRBV7-2	TRBJ1-2	TGTGCCAGCAGCTTAGTACAGGGCGCGGTCTATGGCTACACCTTC	CASSLVQGAVYGYTF
.	.	TRBV7-3	TRBJ1-2	TGTGCCAGCAGCCATACAGGGAACTATGGCTACACCTTC	CASSHTGNYGYTF
.	.	TRBV6-5	TRBJ1-3	TGTGCCAGCAAGCTAGGGGATGGAAACACCATATATTTT	CASKLGDGNTIYF
.	.	TRBV21-1	TRBJ2-3	TGTGCCAGCAGCAAAGTGGGAAGGGGACAGGGATACGATACGCAGTATTTT	CASSKVGRGQGYDTQYF
.	TRBD1	TRBV18	TRBJ1-2	TGTGCCAGCTCACTAGACAGGGCGCATGGCTACACCTTC	CASSLDRAHGYTF
few	.	TRBV3-1/TRBV3-2	TRBJ2-2	TGTGCCAGCAGCCTTTCCGGGGCCGGGGAGCTGTTTTTT	CASSLSGAGELFF
.	.	TRBV4-2	TRBJ1-4	TGTGCCAGCACCCCAAAGAAATTGGTAGGGGCCGGGGAAAAACTGTTTTTT	CASTPKKLVGAGEKLFF
.	.	TRBV3-1/TRBV3-2	TRBJ1-6	TGTGCCAGCAGCCAATCCTTTCAGGCGGTTAATTCACCCCTCCACTTT	CASSQSFQAVNSPLHF
.	.	TRBV6-5	TRBJ1-5	TGTGCCAGCATTCCTGGGGTTCAGCCCCAGCATTTT	CASIPGVQPQHF
few	.	TRBV2	TRBJ1-5	TGTGCCAGCAACCAGAATAGCAATCAGCCCCAGCATTTT	CASNQNSNQPQHF
.	.	TRBV18	TRBJ1-1	TGTGCCAGCTCACCTTTATTCGACATGAAGAACACTGAAGCTTTCTTT	CASSPLFDMKNTEAFF
.	.	TRBV19	TRBJ1-5	TGTGCCAGTAGGTCAGGGTGGGATCAGCCCCAGCATTTT	CASRSGWDQPQHF
.	.	TRBV4-2	TRBJ2-2	TGTGCCAGCAGTGTGGGATCTGAGGTTAGCACCGGGGAGCTGTTTTTT	CASSVGSEVSTGELFF
once	.	TRBV21-1	TRBJ2-7	TGTGCCAGCAGCAAATTTTACGAGCAGTACTTC	CASSKFYEQYF
.	TRBD2	TRBV4-3	TRBJ2-1	TGCGCCAGCAGCCAAGAGCCTAGCGGGGGGGCCTGGGGAGAGCAGTTCTTC	CASSQEPSGGAWGEQFF
.	.	TRBV30	TRBJ1-5	TGTGCCTGGAGTGTAAGAAGAGGGTATCAGCCCCAGCATTTT	CAWSVRRGYQPQHF
.	.	TRBV27	TRBJ2-7	TGTGCCAGCAGTTTGTCCGGCTTAGTCGGCGAGCAGTACTTC	CASSLSGLVGEQYF
.	.	TRBV24-1	TRBJ2-4	TGTGCCACCAGTGATCTCACAGGGAACATTCAGTACTTC	CATSDLTGNIQYF
.	TRBD2	TRBV4-2	TRBJ2-5	TGTGCCAGCAGCCAAAGGGTGCGAGCGGGGGAAACCCAAGAGACCCAGTACTTC	CASSQRVRAGETQETQYF
once	TRBD1	TRBV7-2	TRBJ2-7	TGTGCCAGCAGCTCGGGACAGCATTACTACGAGCAGTACTTC	CASSSGQHYYEQYF
.	.	TRBV19	TRBJ2-3	TGTGCCAGCACCCCCACGGGTAGGCCCACAGATACGCAGTATTTT	CASTPTGRPTDTQYF
.	TRBD1	TRBV19	TRBJ2-7	TGTGCCAGTAGTCCGGGACAGGGATGGGGCGAGCAGTACTTC	CASSPGQGWGEQYF
.	.	TRBV7-9	TRBJ1-1	TGTGCCAGCAGCTTAGAAGAGGCTGAAGCTTTCTTT	CASSLEEAEAFF